This T cell receptor (beta chain) was obtained from a study of cytomegalovirus exposure and HLA in healthy donors. The V gene lost 4 bases and the J gene lost 0 bases, with 10 bases spanning the gap. In germline, CDR1 is SQVTM, CDR2 ANQGSEA. The CDR3 totals 13 residues. Comment on this clone: Its antigen is still unknown.

Study-wide results and limits: A cluster of highly shared sequence variants was likely a sequencing artifact. It was only CMV serostatus that was available as immune exposure information. Previously analyzed data showed that most TCR beta V segments were productive at a frequency of about 90% or about 30%.

PCR was performed using 60 Vbeta and 13 Jbeta primers. Profiled with immunoSEQ multiplex PCR; TCRdb holds only in-frame clones, not every one. The sample lists 150,000 to 200,000 clones; about 78% were seen once. Source material: PBMCs. The source of this sequence is a man in his 60s in good health and CMV-seronegative. The V and J genes are TRBV29-1 and TRBJ2-7, with a tentative D call TRBD1 (6 bases). The CDR3 here is CSVGRDNSYEQYF. The DNA of the CDR3 is TGCAGCGTTGGCCGGGACAACTCCTACGAGCAGTACTTC.